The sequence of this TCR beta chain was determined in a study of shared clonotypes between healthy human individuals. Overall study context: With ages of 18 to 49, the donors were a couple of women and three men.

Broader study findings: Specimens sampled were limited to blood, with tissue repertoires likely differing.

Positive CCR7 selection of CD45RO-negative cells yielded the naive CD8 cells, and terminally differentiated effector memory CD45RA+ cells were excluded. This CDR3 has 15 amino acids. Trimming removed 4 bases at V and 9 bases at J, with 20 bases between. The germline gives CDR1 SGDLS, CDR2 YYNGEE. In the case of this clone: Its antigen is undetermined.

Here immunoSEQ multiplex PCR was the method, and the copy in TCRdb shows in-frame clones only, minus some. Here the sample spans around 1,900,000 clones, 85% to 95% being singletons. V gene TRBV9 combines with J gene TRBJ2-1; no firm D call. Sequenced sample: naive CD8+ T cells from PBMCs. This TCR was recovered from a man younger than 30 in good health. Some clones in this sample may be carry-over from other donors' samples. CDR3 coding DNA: TGTGCCAGCAGCCCTCGTCCGGACCTGACTGGTGAGCAGTTCTTC. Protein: CASSPRPDLTGEQFF.